Presented here are 18 T cell receptor beta chains from one specimen sequenced in a study of blood T cell repertoires in COVID-19. The assay was immunoSEQ multiplex PCR, and TCRdb's table has in-frame clones only and misses some. The top ten clones hold over 2.5% of a sample with about 180,000 clones, over 75% of them seen once. Sequencing input: peripheral blood. The receptors shown here come from a man in his 60s with acute or convalescent COVID-19.

V gene TRBV4-3 combines with J gene TRBJ2-1; TRBD2 aligns across 13 bases. Trimming at V came to 1 base and at J to 8 bases, leaving 5 bases not matched to a gene. CDR3 length: 16 residues. CDR1 LGHNA and CDR2 YSLEER come from the germline V gene. Written as DNA, the CDR3 is TGCGCCAGCAGCCAAGGGACTAGCGGGAGTCGGGATGAGCAGTTCTTC. It yields the protein CASSQGTSGSRDEQFF.

This clone appeared a few times. V is TRBV7-6 and J is TRBJ2-1; TRBD2 matches at 9 bases. V lost 5 bases to trimming and J lost 7 bases; unmatched junction nucleotides: 9. CDR3 size: 15 residues. The germline CDR1 and CDR2 sequences are SGHVS and FNYEAQ. CDR3 loop: CASSPRVAGVNEQFF. CDR3 bases: TGTGCCAGCAGCCCCCGAGTAGCGGGAGTGAATGAGCAGTTCTTC. Filled out from reference TRBV7-6 and TRBJ2-1, the complete variable domain reads GAGVSQSPRYKVTKRGQDVALRCDPISGHVSLYWYRQALGQGPEFLTYFNYEAQQDKSGLPNDRFSAERPEGSISTLTIQRTEQRDSAMYRCASSPRVAGVNEQFFGPGTRLTVL.

The chain links TRBV21-1 to TRBJ2-7; the table's D gene call, TRBD1, was not cross checked with the DNA. TRBV21-1 is a pseudogene segment. The CDR3 loop spans 17 amino acids. CDR3 in amino acids: CASSQTFDRSIPYEQYF. Here the CDR3 DNA reads TGTGCCAGCAGCCAAACCTTCGACAGGTCTATCCCCTACGAGCAGTACTTC.

This clone was recorded once. The chain is built from TRBV18 and TRBJ2-1; no clear D gene. The germline gives CDR1 KGHSH, CDR2 LQKENI. This CDR3 has 13 amino acids. The V end was cut by 2 bases, the J end by 4 bases, with 6 bases between. CDR3 protein: CASSPEQYNEQFF. The CDR3 nucleotides read TGTGCCAGCTCACCAGAACAGTACAATGAGCAGTTCTTC.

The J gene is TRBJ2-3, the V gene TRBV28; D gene uncertain. The V gene's germline CDR1 is MDHEN and CDR2 SYDVKM. Trimming left V 6 bases short and J 7 bases short, with 17 bases between. The CDR3 consists of 14 residues. The CDR3 protein is CASRRGGASNTQYF. In DNA form, the CDR3 reads TGTGCCAGCAGACGAGGCGGCGCGAGTAATACGCAGTATTTT. The full variable domain, rest sourced from reference TRBV28 and TRBJ2-3, is DVKVTQSSRYLVKRTGEKVFLECVQDMDHENMFWYRQDPGLGLRLIYFSYDVKMKEKGDIPEGYSVSREKKERFSLILESASTNQTSMYLCASRRGGASNTQYFGPGTRLTVL.

The V gene is TRBV19, the J gene TRBJ2-7; 12 bases are a match to TRBD1. Looked up from germline, CDR1 is LNHDA and CDR2 is SQIVND (reference sequence). The CDR3 runs to 16 residues. Unmatched junction bases numbered 11, after V lost 5 bases and J lost 6 bases. CDR3 DNA sequence: TGTGCCAGTAGTGCCCACCCGGGACAGGGGGCGGGCGAGCAGTACTTC. Protein product: CASSAHPGQGAGEQYF.

This chain joins TRBV7-3 and TRBJ2-3; TRBD2 matches at 10 bases. Germline V lookup: CDR1 SGHTA, CDR2 FQGTGA. CDR3 length: 17 residues. V was pared by 5 bases and J by 1 base, with 9 bases of the junction left unmatched. CDR3 amino acids: CASSPTTSGLGTDTQYF. The DNA for the CDR3 is TGTGCCAGCAGCCCAACGACTAGCGGGTTAGGCACAGATACGCAGTATTTT.

CDR3 sequence reads: CASSDNRGRAYF. In DNA form, the CDR3 reads TGTGCCAGCAGTGATAACAGGGGGCGCGCGTACTTC. The chain is built from TRBV2 and TRBJ2-7; 9 bases are shared with TRBD1. The V gene end was trimmed by 3 bases and the J gene end by 12 bases; junction bases not matched to a gene: 6. Germline CDR1 and CDR2: SNHLY and FYNNEI. This CDR3 has 12 residues. Together with reference TRBV2 and TRBJ2-7, the CDR3 gives the full variable domain: EPEVTQTPSHQVTQMGQEVILRCVPISNHLYFYWYRQILGQKVEFLVSFYNNEISEKSEIFDDQFSVERPDGSNFTLKIRSTKLEDSAMYFCASSDNRGRAYFGPGTRLTVT.

The rearrangement joins TRBV5-1 to TRBJ2-2, with TRBD1 matching 9 bases. The CDR3 totals 16 residues. Germline V gene lookup returns CDR1 SGHRS and CDR2 YFSETQ. Germline trimming cut 4 bases from V and 4 bases from J; bases unmatched to any gene: 8. The DNA of the CDR3 is TGCGCCAGCAGCGCATACAGGGGGCGCATCACCGGGGAGCTGTTTTTT. Protein product: CASSAYRGRITGELFF.

The chain combines TRBV10-3 with TRBJ1-6, with 7 positions matching TRBD1. Germline V gives CDR1 ENHRY, CDR2 SYGVKD. The J segment lost 7 bases and the V segment lost 7 bases, leaving 4 bases of the junction unmatched. This CDR3 is 13 amino acids long. The CDR3 DNA reads TGTGCCATCAAGGGACAGTTCAATTCACCCCTCCACTTT. Residues: CAIKGQFNSPLHF.

This chain connects TRBV28 to TRBJ2-5, with 10 nucleotides matching TRBD2. CDR3 size: 18 residues. Germline V gene sequence: CDR1 MDHEN, CDR2 SYDVKM. The V and J ends lost 1 base and 5 bases, in that order; junction bases with no gene match: 13. CDR3 in DNA: TGTGCCAGCAGTTTATCCCCCCAGCTAGCGGGAGAGGAGGAGACCCAGTACTTC. Protein: CASSLSPQLAGEEETQYF.

The rearrangement links TRBV28 to TRBJ2-7; D is possibly TRBD1 (6 bases). V was clipped by 7 bases and J by 2 bases, with 21 bases between them. Germline CDR1 reads MDHEN; CDR2 reads SYDVKM. This CDR3 region has 16 residues. DNA of the CDR3: TGTGCCAGCAACGCCGGGAAGACAGGACGCGCCTACGAGCAGTACTTC. Amino acids: CASNAGKTGRAYEQYF.

CDR3 in amino acids: CATSRTLNRGRDEQFF. The CDR3 DNA follows: TGTGCCACCAGCAGAACCCTTAACAGGGGGCGGGATGAGCAGTTCTTC. The chain recombines TRBV15 with TRBJ2-1, with TRBD1 matching 9 bases. V trimming: 2 bases; J trimming: 8 bases; junction bases outside the gene matches: 10. From germline, CDR1 is LNHNV and CDR2 YYDKDF (reference sequence). This CDR3 comprises 16 residues.

Only a few counts were recorded for this clone. J is TRBJ1-2 and V is TRBV9; D uncertain. The CDR3 consists of 14 residues. Trimming pared 0 bases from V and 6 bases from J, leaving 12 bases between. Germline V gene lookup returns CDR1 SGDLS and CDR2 YYNGEE. This chain's CDR3 is CASSVGPAENGYTF. The CDR3 nucleotides read TGTGCCAGCAGCGTAGGACCGGCGGAAAATGGCTACACCTTC.

In DNA form, the CDR3 reads TGTGCCTGGAGTCGGACAGGGGAAAGTGGCTACACCTTC. It translates to CAWSRTGESGYTF. The chain carries TRBV30 and TRBJ1-2; 9 bases align to TRBD1. Germline V lookup: CDR1 GTSNPN, CDR2 SVGIG (reference sequence). After removal of 2 bases from V and 7 bases from J, the junction contained 5 bases not matched to a gene. CDR3 length equals 13 residues.

This clone was recorded a few times. This chain joins TRBV11-1 and TRBJ2-5; D is perhaps TRBD2 (6 bases). Trimming stripped 4 bases from V and 1 base from J, with 7 bases between. The CDR3 contains 13 residues. Germline CDR1 reads SGHAT; CDR2 reads FQDESV (reference sequence). CDR3 loop: CASSSGLQETQYF. CDR3 nucleotides: TGTGCCAGCAGCTCGGGACTCCAAGAGACCCAGTACTTC.

V and J are TRBV6-4 and TRBJ2-6; 12 bases agree with TRBD1. Germline loops: CDR1 MRHNA, CDR2 SNTAGT. V was pared by 4 bases and J by 4 bases, with 14 bases of the junction left unmatched. The CDR3 covers 20 residues. Here the CDR3 DNA reads TGTGCCAGCAGTGCCATATTTACCGGGACAGGGGGCAGGGGGGCCAACGTCCTGACTTTC. Translated, it gives CASSAIFTGTGGRGANVLTF.

This clone was found a few times. The chain carries TRBV25-1 and TRBJ2-4, with TRBD1 identical over 10 bases. CDR1 and CDR2 from the germline V gene are MGHDK and SYGVNS. The length of the CDR3 is 15 residues. Trimming at V came to 6 bases and at J to 7 bases, leaving 9 bases not matched to a gene. The CDR3 loop is CASRADRGGSNIQYF. CDR3 in DNA: TGTGCCAGCAGAGCGGACAGGGGGGGTTCGAACATTCAGTACTTC.